The 29 T cell receptor beta chains listed next were all sequenced from one sample in a study of blood T cell repertoires in COVID-19. Profiled with immunoSEQ multiplex PCR; TCRdb holds only in-frame clones, not every one. The sample lists approximately 190,000 clones; 82% were seen once. Input material: peripheral blood. All receptors derive from a woman aged 55 to 70 with COVID-19, enrolled during active disease.

The V and J genes are TRBV12-3 or TRBV12-4 and TRBJ2-1; 7 bases map to TRBD2. The CDR3 consists of 13 residues. The trim removed 3 bases at V and 8 bases at J, leaving 4 bases unmatched. CDR3 residues: CASSLGGRDEQFF. The CDR3 DNA reads as TGTGCCAGCAGTTTGGGGGGGAGGGATGAGCAGTTCTTC.

This chain connects TRBV6-5 to TRBJ2-7; 10 nucleotides align to TRBD2. The CDR3 has 16 amino acids. Germline trimming cut 6 bases from V and 4 bases from J; bases unmatched to any gene: 12. Germline V gene lookup returns CDR1 MNHEY and CDR2 SVGAGI. The CDR3 sequence is CASSYRLAGASYEQYF. The CDR3 region has the DNA TGTGCCAGCAGCTACAGACTAGCGGGTGCCAGTTACGAGCAGTACTTC.

This clone was counted a single time. The V and J genes are TRBV4-3 and TRBJ2-7; weak D call: TRBD2 (6 bases). V was shortened by 4 bases and J by 9 bases, with 16 bases between the two germline ends. The CDR3 is 13 amino acids. CDR1 is LGHNA and CDR2 is YSLEER in the germline V gene. This CDR3 is CASSPMGGSRQYF. The CDR3 DNA sequence: TGCGCCAGCAGCCCAATGGGGGGTAGTAGGCAGTACTTC.

The chain uses TRBV4-1 and TRBJ2-1; D may be TRBD2 (6 bases). The length of the CDR3 is 13 residues. Germline V gene data show CDR1 as MGHRA and CDR2 as YSYEKL. Trimming pared 0 bases from V and 9 bases from J, leaving 9 bases between. CDR3 DNA: TGCGCCAGCAGCCAAGAGGAGGGGCGTGAGCAGTTCTTC. It specifies CASSQEEGREQFF.

V usage is TRBV29-1 and J usage is TRBJ2-1; TRBD1 matches at 7 bases. Germline V gene lookup returns CDR1 SQVTM and CDR2 ANQGSEA. This CDR3 region has 13 residues. Losses at the gene ends were 6 bases for V and 8 bases for J; bases not matched to a gene: 10. The CDR3 spells CSVGQAVAHEQFF. The CDR3 DNA sequence: TGCAGCGTCGGACAGGCAGTCGCCCATGAGCAGTTCTTC.

The rearrangement links TRBV6-4 to TRBJ1-6; the match to TRBD1 covers 7 bases. The CDR3 covers 17 residues. V shed 0 bases and J 10 bases; nucleotides not matched to a gene: 12. The germline V gene encodes CDR1 MRHNA and CDR2 SNTAGT. The CDR3 loop is CASSDSYPRGGNSPLHF. The CDR3 coding sequence is TGTGCCAGCAGTGACTCATACCCGAGAGGGGGCAACTCACCCCTCCACTTT.

The chain combines TRBV11-3 with TRBJ2-4; weak D call: TRBD1 (5 bases). The CDR3 consists of 17 residues. Trimming shortened V by 1 base and J by 2 bases, and 15 bases separated the two germline ends. Germline V gene sequence: CDR1 SGHNT, CDR2 YENEEA. The CDR3 spells CASSLAPDIPTKNIQYF. Here the CDR3 DNA reads TGTGCCAGCAGCTTAGCTCCGGACATCCCGACCAAAAACATTCAGTACTTC.

The chain is built from TRBV7-9 and TRBJ1-4, with D tentatively TRBD1 (6 bases). V lost 0 bases and J 7 bases, leaving 9 bases between the germline ends. Germline CDR1 and CDR2: SEHNR and FQNEAQ (reference sequence). The CDR3 spans 14 residues. CDR3 DNA: TGTGCCAGCAGCTTAGCAGGGGGAGCTGAAAAACTGTTTTTT. Its translation is CASSLAGGAEKLFF.

The V call is TRBV5-4, the J call TRBJ2-3, with D unclear. The CDR3 has 15 amino acids. V lost 4 bases, J lost 1 base, and 13 bases lay in between. Germline V gene sequence: CDR1 SGHNT, CDR2 YYREEE (reference sequence). This CDR3 is CASSPNTRGTDTQYF. The CDR3 DNA is TGTGCCAGCAGCCCGAACACCCGTGGCACAGATACGCAGTATTTT.

J is TRBJ2-4 and V is TRBV11-2; 10 bases agree with TRBD2. V was pared by 0 bases and J by 9 bases, with 5 bases of the junction left unmatched. Per germline, CDR1 SGHAT and CDR2 FQNNGV. The CDR3 is 15 amino acids. CDR3 sequence reads: CASSLDLAGAVIQYF. CDR3 in DNA: TGTGCCAGCAGCTTAGACCTAGCGGGGGCAGTCATTCAGTACTTC.

Here the CDR3 reads CASSVGTWAGSPLHF. The CDR3 DNA reads as TGTGCCAGCAGCGTAGGGACCTGGGCAGGGTCACCCCTCCACTTT. V and J are TRBV9 and TRBJ1-6; TRBD1 is a possible D gene (5 bases). V dropped 0 bases and J dropped 10 bases, with 14 bases sitting between them. The CDR3 sequence is 15 residues long. Germline-derived CDR1 and CDR2 are SGDLS and YYNGEE.

Of note for this clone: The sample has other DNA sequences that encode this CDR3 too. V is TRBV9 and J is TRBJ1-6; D is unclear. Germline-derived CDR1 and CDR2 are SGDLS and YYNGEE. The CDR3 has 13 amino acids. Trimming removed 0 bases from V and 10 bases from J, with 8 bases in between. For the CDR3, the DNA is TGTGCCAGCAGCGTAGGCGGCGGATCACCCCTCCACTTT. It translates to CASSVGGGSPLHF.

This chain uses TRBV5-6 with TRBJ2-5; maybe TRBD1 (5 bases). The CDR3 consists of 14 residues. V was trimmed by 0 bases and J by 5 bases, leaving 11 bases between them. The germline gives CDR1 SGHDT, CDR2 YYEEEE. The DNA for the CDR3 is TGTGCCAGCAGCTTGGTTGGGGCCTGGGAGACCCAGTACTTC. Translation: CASSLVGAWETQYF.

CDR3 protein: CASSYGTSPNNEQFF. The CDR3 DNA reads as TGTGCCAGCAGCTACGGGACTAGCCCCAACAATGAGCAGTTCTTC. The chain carries TRBV6-5 and TRBJ2-1; 9 bases align to TRBD2. Per the germline V gene, CDR1 is MNHEY and CDR2 is SVGAGI. The CDR3 loop spans 15 amino acids. V dropped 6 bases and J dropped 5; count of bases not matched to a gene: 8.

Ten or more counts support this clone. The rearrangement uses TRBV5-1 and TRBJ1-4; 8 positions agree with TRBD1. This CDR3 has 16 residues. CDR1 is SGHRS and CDR2 is YFSETQ in the germline V gene. J was trimmed by 7 bases and V by 4 bases; bases with no gene match: 12. CDR3 DNA sequence: TGCGCCAGCAGCCTCGGAGCGACAGGGGATGGTGAAAAACTGTTTTTT. The encoded protein is CASSLGATGDGEKLFF.

This clone was detected only once. The V call is TRBV5-4, the J call TRBJ1-1; D may be TRBD1 (5 bases). Trimming removed 3 bases at V and 3 bases at J, with 12 bases between. There are 14 residues in the CDR3. Per germline, CDR1 SGHNT and CDR2 YYREEE (reference sequence). The CDR3, as DNA: TGTGCCAGCAGCTCCGGGGGGAGGGACACTGAAGCTTTCTTT. Amino acid sequence: CASSSGGRDTEAFF.

The chain is built from TRBV11-2 and TRBJ1-1, with 7 bases aligning to TRBD1. The germline V gene has CDR1 SGHAT and CDR2 FQNNGV. Trimming at V came to 1 base and at J to 4 bases, leaving 0 bases not matched to a gene. The CDR3 runs to 13 residues. CDR3 residues: CASSLGQGTEAFF. The DNA for the CDR3 is TGTGCCAGCAGCTTAGGACAGGGCACTGAAGCTTTCTTT.

This clone occurred once. This chain links TRBV10-3 with TRBJ1-6, with TRBD1 as a possible D gene (6 bases). The V gene lost 5 bases and the J gene lost 8 bases, with 7 bases spanning the gap. Germline V gene data show CDR1 as ENHRY and CDR2 as SYGVKD. This CDR3 is built from 12 residues. This CDR3 is CAISHRDSPLHF. The CDR3 DNA follows: TGTGCCATCAGTCACAGGGATTCACCCCTCCACTTT.

This clone was counted a few times. V is TRBV7-2 and J is TRBJ1-1; the match to TRBD1 covers 7 bases. This CDR3 has 14 amino acids. CDR1 and CDR2 from the germline V gene are SGHTA and FQGNSA. After removal of 5 bases from V and 10 bases from J, the junction contained 13 bases not matched to a gene. The CDR3 here is CASSVPGGLGTAFF. The CDR3 DNA reads as TGTGCCAGCAGCGTACCAGGGGGACTCGGAACAGCTTTCTTT. Full variable domain (rest looked up from reference TRBV7-2 and TRBJ1-1): GAGVSQSPSNKVTEKGKDVELRCDPISGHTALYWYRQSLGQGLEFLIYFQGNSAPDKSGLPSDRFSAERTGGSVSTLTIQRTQQEDSAVYLCASSVPGGLGTAFFGQGTRLTVV.

V usage is TRBV11-3 and J usage is TRBJ2-1; no firm D call. The CDR3 is made up of 13 amino acids. From germline, CDR1 is SGHNT and CDR2 YENEEA. The germline V and J ends were trimmed by 0 bases and 4 bases, with 4 bases remaining between them. Here the CDR3 DNA reads TGTGCCAGCAGCTTAGACACATACAATGAGCAGTTCTTC. This encodes CASSLDTYNEQFF. Using reference TRBV11-3 and TRBJ2-1 for the parts outside the CDR3, the full variable domain is EAGVVQSPRYKIIEKKQPVAFWCNPISGHNTLYWYLQNLGQGPELLIRYENEEAVDDSQLPKDRFSAERLKGVDSTLKIQPAELGDSAVYLCASSLDTYNEQFFGPGTRLTVL.

The chain employs TRBV27 and TRBJ1-1; 7 bases are shared with TRBD1. The germline gives CDR1 MNHEY, CDR2 SMNVEV (reference sequence). This CDR3 has 15 residues. J was trimmed by 0 bases and V by 5 bases; bases with no gene match: 6. Here the CDR3 DNA reads TGTGCCAGCAGTAACTACAGGGGAATGAACACTGAAGCTTTCTTT. Protein product: CASSNYRGMNTEAFF.

This rearrangement joins TRBV29-1 to TRBJ2-3, with 7 positions matching TRBD2. The V and J ends lost 4 bases and 10 bases, in that order; junction bases with no gene match: 5. The CDR3 contains 11 residues. The V gene's germline CDR1 is SQVTM and CDR2 ANQGSEA. The CDR3 region has the DNA TGCAGCGTTGGGGAGGGAATCGCGCAGTATTTT. It is translated as CSVGEGIAQYF.

The chain carries TRBV6-1 and TRBJ2-2, with 9 bases aligning to TRBD1. The CDR3 runs 15 residues. Per the germline V gene, CDR1 is MNHNS and CDR2 is SASEGT. The junction had 6 bases not matched to a gene; V was cut back by 1 base and J by 9 bases. The CDR3 reads CASSEGGTGRRELFF. DNA for the CDR3: TGTGCCAGCAGTGAAGGAGGGACAGGGCGGCGGGAGCTGTTTTTT.

The CDR3 region is CASSLARRGGPGEQYF. CDR3 in DNA: TGTGCCAGCAGCTTAGCCCGGCGAGGAGGGCCGGGGGAGCAGTACTTC. The rearrangement uses TRBV7-2 and TRBJ2-7; D perhaps matches TRBD2 (6 bases). Germline V gives CDR1 SGHTA, CDR2 FQGNSA. V dropped 0 bases and J dropped 7 bases, with 19 bases sitting between them. The CDR3 is 16 amino acids.

V usage is TRBV27 and J usage is TRBJ2-1, with D possibly TRBD1 on 6 matching bases. Germline lookup yields CDR1 MNHEY and CDR2 SMNVEV (reference sequence). CDR3 length equals 14 residues. V lost 3 bases, J lost 9 bases, and 15 bases lay in between. In nucleotides, the CDR3 is TGTGCCAGCAGTTTGGGGGCAGCGTTGGGTGAGCAGTTCTTC. Its translation is CASSLGAALGEQFF.

The chain combines TRBV28 with TRBJ1-3; D remains ambiguous. Between the trimmed V and J ends, which lost 1 base and 0 bases, there was a span of 7 bases. This CDR3 spans 15 amino acids. Germline CDR1 and CDR2: MDHEN and SYDVKM. The CDR3 loop reads CASSLFQFSGNTIYF. The CDR3 DNA is TGTGCCAGCAGTTTATTTCAGTTCTCTGGAAACACCATATATTTT.

The J gene is TRBJ2-7, the V gene TRBV28; unclear D gene. Germline lookup yields CDR1 MDHEN and CDR2 SYDVKM. CDR3 length equals 13 residues. Between the trimmed V and J ends, which lost 6 bases and 0 bases, there was a span of 9 bases. The CDR3 region is CASRTFASYEQYF. CDR3 bases: TGTGCCAGCAGGACTTTTGCCTCCTACGAGCAGTACTTC. Full variable domain (rest looked up from reference TRBV28 and TRBJ2-7): DVKVTQSSRYLVKRTGEKVFLECVQDMDHENMFWYRQDPGLGLRLIYFSYDVKMKEKGDIPEGYSVSREKKERFSLILESASTNQTSMYLCASRTFASYEQYFGPGTRLTVT.

The chain has TRBV27 and TRBJ2-5; 11 bases are shared with TRBD2. The CDR3 loop spans 15 amino acids. Unmatched junction bases numbered 2, after V lost 3 bases and J lost 2 bases. Per the germline V gene, CDR1 is MNHEY and CDR2 is SMNVEV (reference sequence). The CDR3 protein is CASSLGLAEQETQYF. Here the CDR3 DNA reads TGTGCCAGCAGTTTGGGACTAGCGGAACAAGAGACCCAGTACTTC.

J is TRBJ2-2 and V is TRBV4-2; TRBD2 agrees at 7 bases. Trimming took 0 bases from V and 4 from J; bases not matched to a gene: 8. In germline, CDR1 is LGHNA, CDR2 YNFKEQ. The CDR3 contains 17 residues. The CDR3 loop reads CASSQDPGGSSTGELFF. The CDR3 DNA reads TGTGCCAGCAGCCAAGACCCGGGGGGTAGCAGCACCGGGGAGCTGTTTTTT.